This T cell receptor beta chain originates from a study of beta chain features in type 1 diabetes. Comments on this clone: Antigen: not known.

Central memory, naive, regulatory and stem cell-like memory CD4+ cells were sorted by CD45RO/CCR7/CD25/CD127/CD95/CD27. Expressed TCRB transcripts were sequenced because the isolated RNA had all been reverse transcribed beforehand. Assay: immunoSEQ multiplex PCR; the TCRdb copy retains only in-frame clones and omits some. The data contain about 150,000 clones, around 8.5% of them singletons. This CDR3 comprises 16 residues. J lost 6 bases, V lost 2 bases, and 10 bases had no gene match. Germline V gene data show CDR1 as LNHDA and CDR2 as SQIVND (reference sequence). Regarding the study as a whole: Moderate yet significant TCRB CDR3 shortening was seen in Type 1 diabetes patients in all four CD4+ subsets. Relative to healthy donors, patients appeared to have naive, central memory and Treg TCRB repertoires that were more similar.

The sequencing sample was made of central memory CD4+ T cells from blood. This clonotype originated in a man between 18 and 35 years old in good health. This chain joins TRBV19 and TRBJ2-7; 10 bases fit TRBD1. The chain's CDR3 is CASSIRNRDRGVEQYF. The CDR3 nucleotides read TGTGCCAGTAGTATAAGAAACCGGGACAGGGGAGTCGAGCAGTACTTC. The full variable domain, completed using reference TRBV19 and TRBJ2-7, is DGGITQSPKYLFRKEGQNVTLSCEQNLNHDAMYWYRQDPGQGLRLIYYSQIVNDFQKGDIAEGYSVSREKKESFPLTVTSAQKNPTAFYLCASSIRNRDRGVEQYFGPGTRLTVT.